Listed here are 25 T cell receptor beta chains from one sample, sequenced in a study of blood T cells in healthy people across ages. Alongside a J-beta primer mix, a sample-barcoded 5' primer served in a second PCR lasting roughly 6 to 11 cycles. Via MiXCR, TCRdb re-called the 5' RACE reads, giving one row per CDR3 protein. The table includes 800,000 or so distinct CDR3 sequences, about 25% detected once. The same data also went into a second study, on T cells of mothers and their children.

Sequenced input: blood. These receptors were taken from a boy aged 5-17 years in good health.

The genes are TRBV29-1 and TRBJ2-5, with a possible D match to TRBD1 (7 bases). The germline V gene has CDR1 SQVTM and CDR2 ANQGSEA. CDR3 length: 13 amino acids. DNA of the CDR3: TGCAGTCACGGAGCAGGGGGGAAAGAGACCCAGTACTTC. Translation gives CSHGAGGKETQYF. Full variable domain (remainder filled in from reference TRBV29-1 and TRBJ2-5): SAVISQKPSRDICQRGTSLTIQCQVDSQVTMMFWYRQQPGQSLTLIATANQGSEATYESGFVIDKFPISRPNLTFSTLTVSNMSPEDSSIYLCSHGAGGKETQYFGPGTRLLVL.

This rearrangement joins TRBV29-1 to TRBJ1-2, with D tentatively TRBD1 (6 bases). The CDR3 has 13 amino acids. V was trimmed by 6 bases and J by 5 bases, leaving 16 bases between them. Germline CDR1 is SQVTM and CDR2 is ANQGSEA. The CDR3 spells CSVEKGEDYGYTF. The CDR3 coding sequence is TGCAGCGTGGAGAAGGGGGAGGATTATGGCTACACCTTC.

The table lists this clonotype with many counts. V usage is TRBV27 and J usage is TRBJ1-4; D is perhaps TRBD1 (6 bases). V shed 6 bases and J shed 7 bases, with 15 bases lying between them. The CDR3 is 14 amino acids. Looked up from germline, CDR1 is MNHEY and CDR2 is SMNVEV (reference sequence). The CDR3 DNA sequence: TGTGCCAGCAGCTTAACAGGGTTAGGTGAAAAACTGTTTTTT. Residues: CASSLTGLGEKLFF.

This chain links TRBV29-1 with TRBJ2-5; D remains unclear. The end of the DNA is better explained by TRBJ2-1, so the J call may be wrong. This CDR3 region has 12 residues. CDR1 is SQVTM and CDR2 is ANQGSEA in the germline V gene. The DNA of the CDR3 is TGCAGCGTTTTAGAAATGATAAATGAGCAGTTCTTC. It is translated as CSVLEMINEQFF.

The rearrangement joins TRBV24-1 to TRBJ2-1; 12 bases map to TRBD2. This CDR3 is 15 amino acids long. The junction had 7 bases not matched to a gene; V was cut back by 9 bases and J by 5 bases. Germline V gene sequence: CDR1 KGHDR, CDR2 SFDVKD. As DNA, the CDR3 is TGTGCCACCCTGCCTAGCGGGAGGGGAGACAATGAGCAGTTCTTC. Protein: CATLPSGRGDNEQFF.

J is TRBJ2-7 and V is TRBV6-2 or TRBV6-3, with 7 nucleotides matching TRBD1. Losses at the gene ends were 0 bases for V and 5 bases for J; bases not matched to a gene: 1. This CDR3 is 13 amino acids long. CDR1 is MNHEY and CDR2 is SVGEGT in the germline V gene. CDR3 sequence: CASSYSGGHEQYF. In DNA form, the CDR3 reads TGTGCCAGCAGTTACTCAGGGGGCCACGAGCAGTACTTC.

V is TRBV28 and J is TRBJ1-2; D possibly corresponds to TRBD1 (6 bases). The ends were cut back, 2 bases at V and 5 bases at J, with 12 bases in the middle. Germline V gene sequence: CDR1 MDHEN, CDR2 SYDVKM. The length of the CDR3 is 14 residues. The CDR3 loop reads CASSLGGGPYGYTF. The CDR3, as DNA: TGTGCCAGCAGTTTAGGCGGGGGGCCTTATGGCTACACCTTC.

This clonotype was seen only a few times. The chain employs TRBV28 and TRBJ2-2; D is undetermined. This CDR3 is built from 12 residues. Between the trimmed V and J ends, which lost 1 base and 6 bases, there was a span of 3 bases. Germline CDR1 reads MDHEN; CDR2 reads SYDVKM. CDR3 amino acids: CASSLFSGELFF. In DNA form, the CDR3 reads TGTGCCAGCAGTTTATTCTCCGGGGAGCTGTTTTTT. The whole variable domain, remainder taken from reference TRBV28 and TRBJ2-2, is DVKVTQSSRYLVKRTGEKVFLECVQDMDHENMFWYRQDPGLGLRLIYFSYDVKMKEKGDIPEGYSVSREKKERFSLILESASTNQTSMYLCASSLFSGELFFGEGSRLTVL.

Concerning this clonotype: At one of its ends the junction is not consistent with the germline gene, which may arise from a read error. The rearrangement uses TRBV9 and TRBJ2-3; D might be TRBD1 or TRBD2, each matching 5 bases. CDR3 length: 15 amino acids. Germline CDR1 is SGDLS and CDR2 is YYNGEE. CDR3 bases: TGTGCCAGCAGCGTAGAGGGACGGCGCACAGACACGCAGTATTTT. Its protein is CASSVEGRRTDTQYF.

The chain recombines TRBV29-1 with TRBJ2-5, with a possible D match to TRBD2 (7 bases). CDR1 SQVTM and CDR2 ANQGSEA come from the germline V gene. The germline V and J ends were trimmed by 4 bases and 5 bases, with 11 bases remaining between them. This CDR3 has 12 residues. The CDR3 is CSVVGGPETQYF. The CDR3 DNA is TGCAGCGTTGTCGGGGGGCCCGAGACCCAGTACTTC.

Worth noting for this clonotype: Sequence at one end of the junction differs from germline and may be a read error. The rearrangement joins TRBV12-3 or TRBV12-4 to TRBJ2-7; 13 bases match TRBD2. The CDR3 spans 17 residues. The CDR3 loop is CVSSPGLAGKTSYEQYF. The CDR3 DNA reads as TGTGTCAGCAGTCCGGGACTAGCGGGGAAGACCTCCTACGAGCAGTACTTC.

CDR3 DNA sequence: TGTGCCAGCAGTTTATCAGGGGCGGTTGGCTACACCTTC. This translates into CASSLSGAVGYTF. The chain links TRBV12-3 or TRBV12-4 to TRBJ1-2; D might be TRBD1 (6 bases). The V gene lost 2 bases and the J gene lost 7 bases, with 11 bases spanning the gap. This CDR3 is built from 13 residues.

The chain employs TRBV20-1 and TRBJ2-1; 7 bases fit TRBD2. TRBJ2-7 matches the DNA end more closely, so the J call is doubtful. Germline values: CDR1 DFQATT, CDR2 SNEGSKA (reference sequence). The CDR3 totals 16 residues. The CDR3 loop is CSARETSPGSSYEQYF. CDR3 bases: TGCAGTGCTAGAGAGACTAGCCCTGGGAGCTCCTACGAGCAGTACTTC.

Written as DNA, the CDR3 is TGCGCCAGCAGCTATTCGGCCTACGAGGGAGGCTACACCTTC. It codes for CASSYSAYEGGYTF. The V gene is TRBV5-1, the J gene TRBJ1-2, with D unresolved. From germline, CDR1 is SGHRS and CDR2 YFSETQ. The CDR3 is 14 residues long. V lost 3 bases and J lost 8, with 17 bases in between. Full variable domain (outside the CDR3, taken from reference TRBV5-1 and TRBJ1-2): KAGVTQTPRYLIKTRGQQVTLSCSPISGHRSVSWYQQTPGQGLQFLFEYFSETQRNKGNFPGRFSGRQFSNSRSEMNVSTLELGDSALYLCASSYSAYEGGYTFGSGTRLTVV.

V is TRBV10-3 and J is TRBJ2-7; D possibly corresponds to TRBD2 (6 bases). The V end lost 1 base, the J end lost 0 bases, and 10 bases lay between the germline ends. Germline V gene sequence: CDR1 ENHRY, CDR2 SYGVKD. The CDR3 is made up of 15 amino acids. The CDR3 DNA sequence: TGTGCCATCAGTGAGTTGGTAGCGGTCTCCTACGAGCAGTACTTC. It specifies CAISELVAVSYEQYF.

On this clonotype itself: Germline is not matched at one junction end, which may reflect a read error. V and J are TRBV20-1 and TRBJ2-4, with 11 bases fitting TRBD2. Germline V CDR1 and CDR2: DFQATT, SNEGSKA (reference sequence). The CDR3 totals 17 residues. For the CDR3, the DNA is TGCAGTGCTAGAGATAGTCGGACTAGCGGGTATCCAAACATTCGGTACTTC. It codes for CSARDSRTSGYPNIRYF.

There are a few counts of this clonotype. This chain links TRBV4-1 with TRBJ2-2; D uncertain. CDR3 size: 15 residues. Trimming took 0 bases from V and 4 from J, leaving 9 bases between them. CDR1 is MGHRA, CDR2 YSYEKL, per germline. DNA of the CDR3: TGCGCCAGCAGCCAAGAAGGCAGTGGCACCGGGGAGCTGTTTTTT. It translates to CASSQEGSGTGELFF.

The gene calls are TRBV20-1 and TRBJ1-2; D unresolved. Germline V CDR1 and CDR2: DFQATT, SNEGSKA (reference sequence). With 0 bases removed from V and 5 bases from J, the gap between germline ends came to 10 bases. The CDR3 totals 13 residues. CDR3 residues: CSARDPGSYGYTF. DNA of the CDR3: TGCAGTGCTAGAGATCCCGGCAGTTATGGCTACACCTTC.

In this sample, this clonotype turned up a few times. The chain has TRBV29-1 and TRBJ2-5, with 12 bases aligning to TRBD2. Unmatched junction bases numbered 6, after V lost 0 bases and J lost 4 bases. CDR3 length: 16 amino acids. Per the germline V gene, CDR1 is SQVTM and CDR2 is ANQGSEA. The CDR3 region is CSVEDFSSGRGETQYF. The CDR3 DNA is TGCAGCGTTGAAGACTTCTCTAGCGGGAGGGGAGAGACCCAGTACTTC.

This clonotype was recorded a few times. The CDR3 loop is CASSSITGPRLPNTIYF. Written as DNA, the CDR3 is TGTGCCAGCAGCTCGATCACGGGCCCGCGCCTCCCGAACACCATATATTTT. The chain employs TRBV7-3 and TRBJ1-3, with D hard to call. The CDR3 contains 17 residues. The germline V gene encodes CDR1 SGHTA and CDR2 FQGTGA. Trimming shortened V by 4 bases and J by 7 bases, and 23 bases separated the two germline ends.

This clonotype was recorded a few times. The chain carries TRBV4-1 and TRBJ2-7; no clear D. The CDR3 extends over 15 amino acids. Trimming removed 3 bases at V and 4 bases at J, with 16 bases between. Germline V CDR1 and CDR2: MGHRA, YSYEKL. In DNA form, the CDR3 reads TGCGCCAGCAGCCACGCTATAGGGATCTTTTACGAGCAGTACTTC. It encodes CASSHAIGIFYEQYF.

This clonotype was counted a few times. The rearrangement uses TRBV7-3 and TRBJ2-5; a possible D gene is TRBD2 (7 bases). The V gene's germline CDR1 is SGHTA and CDR2 FQGTGA. The ends were cut back, 2 bases at V and 5 bases at J, with 12 bases in the middle. The CDR3 length is 14 residues. CDR3 sequence reads: CASSLGGAEETQYF. As DNA, the CDR3 is TGTGCCAGCAGCTTAGGGGGGGCCGAGGAGACCCAGTACTTC.

V gene TRBV18 combines with J gene TRBJ1-5; D is unresolved. V lost 5 bases to trimming and J lost 6 bases, with 11 bases between them. The CDR3 extends over 13 amino acids. The germline CDR1 and CDR2 sequences are KGHSH and LQKENI. As DNA, the CDR3 is TGTGCCAGCTCAAGTGGCCAGGCTCAGCCCCAGCATTTT. Amino acids: CASSSGQAQPQHF.

The chain has TRBV27 and TRBJ1-4; no clear D. The V end lost 0 bases, the J end lost 8 bases, and 16 bases lay between the germline ends. The germline V gene encodes CDR1 MNHEY and CDR2 SMNVEV (reference sequence). This CDR3 is built from 16 residues. In nucleotides, the CDR3 is TGTGCCAGCAGTTTATCGGTGGCTCATCTAGGGGAAAAACTGTTTTTT. Translating it yields CASSLSVAHLGEKLFF.

The chain joins TRBV7-9 to TRBJ1-3; no clear D gene. The germline V gene has CDR1 SEHNR and CDR2 FQNEAQ (reference sequence). Trimming left V 0 bases short and J 0 bases short, with 3 bases between. This CDR3 is 14 amino acids long. The CDR3 sequence is CASSLAVSGNTIYF. The DNA for the CDR3 is TGTGCCAGCAGCTTAGCCGTCTCTGGAAACACCATATATTTT.